This T cell receptor (beta chain) was captured in a study of cytomegalovirus exposure and HLA in healthy donors. General study results and limits: It was confirmed in vitro that a few of the CMV-associated chains were specific for CMV antigens. TCR association rates varied by HLA locus in a later analysis, with DRB1 highest and HLA-C lowest.

CDR1 and CDR2 (germline): LNHDA, SQIVND (reference sequence). The CDR3 extends over 15 amino acids. The V gene lost 1 base and the J gene lost 7 bases, with 14 bases spanning the gap. Amplification used 60 Vbeta primers and 13 Jbeta primers. TCRdb's table, derived via immunoSEQ multiplex PCR, lists solely in-frame clones and lacks some. The sample includes fewer than 200,000 clones, around 83% seen only once; the top ten take about 1.6%. On this clone: The antigen is not known.

The sequencing input was PBMCs. The sequence was obtained from a man aged 50-59 years in good health and CMV-seronegative. This rearrangement joins TRBV19 to TRBJ1-5; TRBD1 might be the D (6 bases). DNA of the CDR3: TGTGCCAGTAGTATAGTTGGGGAGACAGGACAGCCCCAGCATTTT. This sequence encodes CASSIVGETGQPQHF.